The clone carrying this T cell receptor beta chain was counted a few times. This entry comes from a study of T cell repertoires in cytomegalovirus infection. TCRdb recomputed calls from the reads with MiXCR, one row per CDR3 protein. This sample yields about 740,000 distinct CDR3 sequences, of which about 40% are seen a single time; under 3% belongs to the top ten. The CDR3 totals 11 residues. The germline CDR1 and CDR2 sequences are SQVTM and ANQGSEA. Between the trimmed V and J ends, which lost 3 bases and 14 bases, there was a span of 16 bases. Sequenced material: PBMCs. The receptor was isolated from a human donor in good health (CMV status not recorded). Some clones in this sample may be carry-over from other donors' samples. V usage is TRBV29-1 and J usage is TRBJ1-2; D not resolved. The CDR3 sequence is CSVDIAKSRTF. For the CDR3, the DNA is TGCAGCGTTGACATCGCCAAGAGCAGGACCTTC. The full variable domain, in which reference TRBV29-1 and TRBJ1-2 provide the parts outside the CDR3, is SAVISQKPSRDICQRGTSLTIQCQVDSQVTMMFWYRQQPGQSLTLIATANQGSEATYESGFVIDKFPISRPNLTFSTLTVSNMSPEDSSIYLCSVDIAKSRTFGSGTRLTVV.